The 10 T cell receptor beta chains given below trace back to one sample, sequenced in a study of shared clonotypes between healthy human individuals. Method: immunoSEQ multiplex PCR; TCRdb's copy keeps in-frame clones and lacks some. This table has just over 2,000,000 clones, 95% appearing once. The sequenced material came from naive CD4+ T cells sorted from blood. Subset defined: CD45RA+ positively selected. Receptors originate from a man younger than 35 in good health.

The chain carries TRBV6-1 and TRBJ1-5, with D unresolved. Germline CDR1 and CDR2: MNHNS and SASEGT. Trimming pared 4 bases from V and 0 bases from J, leaving 7 bases between. The CDR3 spans 14 residues. CDR3 nucleotides: TGTGCCAGCAGTGTCAGTGTTAGCAATCAGCCCCAGCATTTT. Translating it yields CASSVSVSNQPQHF.

A note on this clone: The sample carries other DNA sequences with the same CDR3. The chain couples TRBV6-5 to TRBJ1-1; no clear D gene. V lost 2 bases and J lost 2, with 9 bases in between. Per germline, CDR1 MNHEY and CDR2 SVGAGI. There are 14 residues in the CDR3. CDR3 protein: CASSYGWGNTEAFF. DNA of the CDR3: TGTGCCAGCAGTTACGGCTGGGGTAACACTGAAGCTTTCTTT.

The chain uses TRBV6-5 and TRBJ1-2; D gene ambiguous. The CDR3 is 15 amino acids. Trimming cost V 0 bases and J 9 bases, with 17 bases left between them. From germline, CDR1 is MNHEY and CDR2 SVGAGI. Here the CDR3 reads CASSYSGAGLSRYTF. CDR3 coding DNA: TGTGCCAGCAGTTACTCGGGCGCCGGATTATCCCGCTACACCTTC.

Worth noting for this clone: The sample carries other DNA sequences with the same CDR3. The chain couples TRBV27 to TRBJ1-5; D unresolved. The CDR3 runs 13 residues. CDR1 is MNHEY and CDR2 is SMNVEV in the germline V gene (reference sequence). Trimming removed 3 bases from V and 6 bases from J, with 9 bases in between. The CDR3 sequence is CASSFRGGQPQHF. The CDR3 DNA sequence: TGTGCCAGCAGTTTTCGGGGTGGTCAGCCCCAGCATTTT.

This clone occurred once. The rearrangement uses TRBV30 and TRBJ2-2; D remains unclear. The CDR3 loop spans 12 amino acids. V was trimmed by 4 bases and J by 10 bases, leaving 13 bases between them. Germline lookup yields CDR1 GTSNPN and CDR2 SVGIG (reference sequence). Written as DNA, the CDR3 is TGTGCCTGGAATCCAACCCGGGCGGAGCTGTTTTTT. Protein product: CAWNPTRAELFF.

This clone was seen once. The same CDR3 is also encoded by other DNA sequences in this sample. CDR3 DNA sequence: TGTGCCTGGAGTGCCAGGAATGAGCAGTTCTTC. It codes for CAWSARNEQFF. The chain recombines TRBV30 with TRBJ2-1, with D hard to call. This CDR3 contains 11 residues. CDR1 GTSNPN and CDR2 SVGIG come from the germline V gene (reference sequence). Trimming cost V 1 base and J 7 bases, with 5 bases left between them.

This clone was recorded once. The CDR3 sequence: CASSSASAPSPLHF. Written as DNA, the CDR3 is TGTGCCAGCAGTAGCGCCAGCGCCCCTTCACCCCTCCACTTT. This chain uses TRBV6-6 with TRBJ1-6; D call uncertain. V was cut by 5 bases and J by 9 bases, with 14 bases left in between. CDR1 is MNHNY and CDR2 is SVGAGI in the germline V gene (reference sequence). The CDR3 runs to 14 residues.

V usage is TRBV19 and J usage is TRBJ2-7, with 8 bases matching TRBD1. The CDR3 sequence is 14 residues long. J gave up 6 bases and V 6 bases, and 10 bases lay outside the gene matches. In germline, CDR1 is LNHDA, CDR2 SQIVND (reference sequence). The CDR3 protein is CASRTGAGIGEQYF. Written as DNA, the CDR3 is TGTGCCAGTAGGACAGGGGCTGGAATTGGCGAGCAGTACTTC.

The gene calls are TRBV5-8 and TRBJ1-1; possible D gene TRBD1, 5 bases. V was trimmed by 4 bases and J by 9 bases, leaving 10 bases between them. CDR3 length equals 11 residues. Germline values: CDR1 SGHTS, CDR2 YDEGEE. The chain's CDR3 is CASSTLGQAFF. The DNA for the CDR3 is TGTGCCAGCAGCACCTTGGGGCAAGCTTTCTTT.

The CDR3 nucleotides read TGTGCCAGCAGTAGATCGACAGGCCCTATGGCTACAACCTTC. Residues: CASSRSTGPMATTF. The chain joins TRBV6-5 to TRBJ1-2; possibly TRBD1 for D (6 bases). Between the trimmed V and J ends, which lost 5 bases and 14 bases, there was a span of 24 bases. Germline V gives CDR1 MNHEY, CDR2 SVGAGI. The length of the CDR3 is 14 residues.